This T cell receptor (beta chain) was recorded in a study of cytomegalovirus exposure and HLA in healthy donors. Across the study: An analysis done earlier identified around 100 million unique TCR beta sequences from 200 million or so T cells. There were just under 400 genotyped donors. Of these, 81% fell in the genetic ancestry cluster associated with self-reported Caucasian donors.

The study ran its PCR with 60 Vbeta and 13 Jbeta primers. This table comes from immunoSEQ multiplex PCR, and its TCRdb copy is limited to in-frame clones, with some not included. The sample contains 140,000 to 150,000 clones, roughly 62% of which appear only once. Worth noting for this clone: Its target is unknown.

Study conclusions and caveats: V- and J-gene trimming in TCR beta was tied to a missense DCLRE1C variant by an analysis performed later. Among TCR beta chains, those listed as cytomegalovirus-associated numbered over 150.

Trimming removed 5 bases at V and 0 bases at J, with 8 bases between. Germline values: CDR1 SGHTA, CDR2 FQGNSA. The CDR3 spans 13 residues. Sequencing input: PBMCs. This sequence was found in a man aged 60-69 years in good health and CMV-seronegative. The chain uses TRBV7-2 and TRBJ2-7, with D possibly being TRBD1 (6 bases). The CDR3, as DNA: TGTGCCAGCAGCGGGACACGCTCCTACGAGCAGTACTTC. It specifies CASSGTRSYEQYF. The full variable domain, completed using reference TRBV7-2 and TRBJ2-7, is GAGVSQSPSNKVTEKGKDVELRCDPISGHTALYWYRQSLGQGLEFLIYFQGNSAPDKSGLPSDRFSAERTGGSVSTLTIQRTQQEDSAVYLCASSGTRSYEQYFGPGTRLTVT.